A single sample is the source of the 19 T cell receptor beta chains below, sequenced in a study of cytotoxic CD8 clonotypes in ibrutinib-treated CLL. Libraries were prepared by immunoSEQ multiplex PCR; TCRdb keeps only in-frame clonotypes and omits some of them. The sample lists hundreds of thousands of clones, about 75% occurring once. The specimen comprised PBMCs, sampled after 12 months of ibrutinib treatment. These receptors came from a human donor with chronic lymphocytic leukemia.

V usage is TRBV7-9 and J usage is TRBJ2-7, with 11 bases identical to TRBD2. CDR1 is SEHNR and CDR2 is FQNEAQ in the germline V gene (reference sequence). This CDR3 comprises 18 residues. Trimming took 5 bases from V and 7 from J; bases not matched to a gene: 19. This CDR3 is CASSQLPGLADKKGEQYF. In DNA, the CDR3 is TGTGCCAGCAGCCAACTCCCGGGACTAGCGGATAAAAAAGGGGAGCAGTACTTC.

This rearrangement joins TRBV6-1 to TRBJ2-7, with a weak D call TRBD1 (5 bases). The CDR3 loop spans 13 amino acids. Germline V gene data show CDR1 as MNHNS and CDR2 as SASEGT. V dropped 0 bases and J dropped 7 bases, with 10 bases sitting between them. CDR3 residues: CASSEAGQGEQYF. The DNA of the CDR3 is TGTGCCAGCAGTGAAGCTGGTCAGGGAGAGCAGTACTTC.

Here the CDR3 DNA reads TGTGCCTGGAGTCTGCTACAGGGGGCGCTTTATGGCTACACCTTC. It translates to CAWSLLQGALYGYTF. The rearrangement joins TRBV30 to TRBJ1-2, with TRBD1 identical over 9 bases. The V segment lost 2 bases and the J segment 5 bases; nucleotides outside the gene matches: 9. From germline, CDR1 is GTSNPN and CDR2 SVGIG (reference sequence). The CDR3 runs to 15 residues.

This sequence joins TRBV4-2 and TRBJ1-1; D gene uncertain. CDR3 length equals 18 residues. Germline CDR1 reads LGHNA; CDR2 reads YNFKEQ. Trimming removed 6 bases from V and 4 bases from J, with 27 bases in between. The DNA for the CDR3 is TGTGCCAGCAGTTCTGTCGTGGGGTTCGTACTACAGAGCACTGAAGCTTTCTTT. This encodes CASSSVVGFVLQSTEAFF.

V is TRBV28 and J is TRBJ2-7, with no clear D. V was cut by 7 bases and J by 2 bases, with 18 bases left in between. This CDR3 contains 15 residues. Germline-derived CDR1 and CDR2 are MDHEN and SYDVKM. CDR3 amino acids: CASIPTGRFPYEQYF. DNA for the CDR3: TGTGCCAGCATCCCCACGGGCAGGTTCCCCTACGAGCAGTACTTC. The whole variable domain, remainder taken from reference TRBV28 and TRBJ2-7, is DVKVTQSSRYLVKRTGEKVFLECVQDMDHENMFWYRQDPGLGLRLIYFSYDVKMKEKGDIPEGYSVSREKKERFSLILESASTNQTSMYLCASIPTGRFPYEQYFGPGTRLTVT.

V gene TRBV5-1 combines with J gene TRBJ1-2, with D tentatively TRBD1 (5 bases). From germline, CDR1 is SGHRS and CDR2 YFSETQ. This CDR3 region has 14 residues. V lost 0 bases to trimming and J lost 6 bases, with 12 bases between them. The CDR3 DNA reads as TGCGCCAGCAGCTTGGCCCGGGGCGAGAATGGCTACACCTTC. Translating gives CASSLARGENGYTF.

The V gene is TRBV11-2, the J gene TRBJ2-7, with D maybe TRBD2 (5 bases). Per the germline V gene, CDR1 is SGHAT and CDR2 is FQNNGV. V was cut by 3 bases and J by 4 bases, with 10 bases left in between. This CDR3 comprises 13 residues. The CDR3 loop reads CASSLVAGYEQYF. DNA for the CDR3: TGTGCCAGCAGCTTGGTTGCGGGTTACGAGCAGTACTTC.

This chain joins TRBV5-4 and TRBJ2-6, with TRBD1 identical over 8 bases. The germline V gene has CDR1 SGHNT and CDR2 YYREEE (reference sequence). V was pared by 4 bases and J by 0 bases, with 6 bases of the junction left unmatched. The CDR3 has 17 residues. The chain's CDR3 is CASSRLQGDSGANVLTF. The DNA for the CDR3 is TGTGCCAGCAGCAGACTACAGGGGGACTCTGGGGCCAACGTCCTGACTTTC.

This clone was seen a few times. This sequence joins TRBV6-5 and TRBJ1-2, with 7 bases lining up with TRBD1. After removal of 2 bases from V and 6 bases from J, the junction contained 6 bases not matched to a gene. The CDR3 loop spans 14 amino acids. In germline, CDR1 is MNHEY, CDR2 SVGAGI. CDR3 loop: CASSYRGRRDGYTF. The CDR3 bases are TGTGCCAGCAGTTACAGGGGGCGAAGGGATGGCTACACCTTC.

The chain joins TRBV9 to TRBJ1-5; 7 bases are shared with TRBD1. This CDR3 contains 14 residues. Germline trimming cut 1 base from V and 2 bases from J; bases unmatched to any gene: 0. In germline, CDR1 is SGDLS, CDR2 YYNGEE. CDR3 protein: CASSVTGGNQPQHF. As DNA, the CDR3 is TGTGCCAGCAGCGTAACAGGGGGCAATCAGCCCCAGCATTTT.

The chain uses TRBV28 and TRBJ1-1; D possibly corresponds to TRBD1 (6 bases). CDR1 is MDHEN, CDR2 SYDVKM, per germline. V dropped 8 bases and J dropped 5 bases, with 15 bases sitting between them. The CDR3 contains 13 residues. CDR3 sequence: CASGEGGRTEAFF. CDR3 sequence (DNA): TGTGCCAGCGGAGAGGGGGGGCGGACTGAAGCTTTCTTT.

This chain connects TRBV6-5 to TRBJ2-7; TRBD1 might be the D (6 bases). The CDR3 is 15 amino acids. The germline CDR1 and CDR2 sequences are MNHEY and SVGAGI. Trimming took 0 bases from V and 4 from J, leaving 13 bases between them. The CDR3: CASSYSRERGYEQYF. CDR3 bases: TGTGCCAGCAGTTACTCCCGGGAAAGGGGGTACGAGCAGTACTTC.

The rearrangement links TRBV7-8 to TRBJ2-1; 7 bases map to TRBD2. There are 15 residues in the CDR3. After removal of 2 bases from V and 2 bases from J, the junction contained 3 bases not matched to a gene. Germline CDR1 is SGHVS and CDR2 is FQNEAQ. This chain's CDR3 is CASSLREAPYNEQFF. CDR3 nucleotides: TGTGCCAGCAGCTTACGGGAGGCTCCCTACAATGAGCAGTTCTTC. The full variable domain, completed using reference TRBV7-8 and TRBJ2-1, is GAGVSQSPRYKVAKRGQDVALRCDPISGHVSLFWYQQALGQGPEFLTYFQNEAQLDKSGLPSDRFFAERPEGSVSTLKIQRTQQEDSAVYLCASSLREAPYNEQFFGPGTRLTVL.

This clone was counted a few times. The chain combines TRBV6-1 with TRBJ1-3; D is unresolved. Looked up from germline, CDR1 is MNHNS and CDR2 is SASEGT. The CDR3 contains 15 residues. With 7 bases removed from V and 2 bases from J, the gap between germline ends came to 15 bases. This chain's CDR3 is CASNAGASAGNTIYF. In DNA, the CDR3 is TGTGCCAGCAACGCGGGTGCGAGCGCTGGAAACACCATATATTTT.

V usage is TRBV30 and J usage is TRBJ2-1; a weak D match, TRBD1 (5 bases). The CDR3 is made up of 12 amino acids. CDR1 GTSNPN and CDR2 SVGIG come from the germline V gene (reference sequence). Trimming pared 4 bases from V and 9 bases from J, leaving 13 bases between. In DNA form, the CDR3 reads TGTGCCTGGATTCCGATAGGGGCTGAGCAGTTCTTC. Translation gives CAWIPIGAEQFF.

The genes are TRBV10-1 and TRBJ1-6, with a tentative D call TRBD1 (5 bases). Trimming left V 3 bases short and J 8 bases short, with 11 bases between. Germline CDR1 reads WNHNN; CDR2 reads SYGVQD (reference sequence). The CDR3 runs to 14 residues. The CDR3 loop reads CASSDPGTDSPLHF. For the CDR3, the DNA is TGCGCCAGCAGTGACCCGGGGACGGATTCACCCCTCCACTTT.

The gene calls are TRBV13 and TRBJ2-1; 11 bases align to TRBD2. This CDR3 contains 16 residues. The ends lost 5 bases at V and 4 bases at J; junction bases unmatched: 7. Germline V lookup: CDR1 PRHDT, CDR2 FYEKMQ (reference sequence). CDR3 loop: CASSETSGKYYNEQFF. CDR3 coding DNA: TGTGCCAGCAGCGAGACTAGCGGGAAATATTACAATGAGCAGTTCTTC.

The genes are TRBV11-2 and TRBJ2-5; 7 nucleotides match TRBD1. Germline assignment: CDR1 SGHAT and CDR2 FQNNGV. J gave up 3 bases and V 5 bases, and 6 bases lay outside the gene matches. This CDR3 has 14 amino acids. The CDR3 nucleotides read TGTGCCAGCAGCACACAGGGGATTGAAGAGACCCAGTACTTC. Protein sequence: CASSTQGIEETQYF.

This clone turned up a few times. V usage is TRBV7-9 and J usage is TRBJ1-1, with 8 bases aligning to TRBD1. The CDR3 consists of 15 residues. After removal of 4 bases from V and 2 bases from J, the junction contained 6 bases not matched to a gene. In germline, CDR1 is SEHNR, CDR2 FQNEAQ (reference sequence). CDR3 in amino acids: CASSSWTGTNTEAFF. The CDR3 coding sequence is TGTGCCAGCAGCTCCTGGACAGGGACCAACACTGAAGCTTTCTTT.